Below, one TCR beta chain is given with its context. This entry is derived from a study of blood T cell repertoires in COVID-19. This table comes from immunoSEQ multiplex PCR, and its TCRdb copy is limited to in-frame clones, with some not included. The data hold hundreds of thousands of clones, with 85% observed a single time. The CDR3 is 15 amino acids. CDR1 is SGHAT and CDR2 is FQNNGV in the germline V gene. With 6 bases clipped from V and 5 bases from J, the junction kept 10 bases outside the gene matches. The V call is TRBV11-2, the J call TRBJ1-2; 9 bases are a match to TRBD1. The sequenced sample consisted of PBMCs or T cells enriched from blood (not recorded which). The sequence came from a woman in her forties or fifties with acute COVID-19. As DNA, the CDR3 is TGTGCCAGCAGGTCCGGGACAGGGTTGCTATATGGCTACACCTTC. Protein sequence: CASRSGTGLLYGYTF.